This T cell receptor beta chain was found in a study of blood T cells in healthy people across ages. The ends lost 0 bases at V and 7 bases at J; junction bases unmatched: 8. The CDR3 is 15 amino acids. In germline, CDR1 is SGHRS, CDR2 YFSETQ. Comments on this clonotype: Its antigen is unidentified.

PCR was performed a second time for about 7 to 11 cycles using a sample-barcoded 5' primer and a J-beta primer mix. In TCRdb, the 5' RACE reads were re-called with MiXCR into one record per CDR3 protein. Among some 1,800,000 distinct CDR3 sequences, 30% to 40% were seen once, and the ten largest hold roughly 24%. Total RNA extraction produced at least 5.5 micrograms (per sample) for the study. Study-wide results and limits: PBMC samples, being unsorted, prevented any conclusive comparison of naive and antigen-experienced cells.

The receptor's source is a human donor in good health. The J gene is TRBJ1-2, the V gene TRBV5-1; 8 positions agree with TRBD1. Sequenced: blood. CDR3: CASSLAAGGQVGYTF. For the CDR3, the DNA is TGCGCCAGCAGCTTGGCGGCAGGGGGCCAGGTTGGCTACACCTTC.